This T cell receptor (beta chain) came from a study of blood T cells in healthy people across ages. For the second PCR, which ran for roughly 6 to 12 cycles, a sample-barcoded 5' primer and a J-beta primer mix were used. TCRdb used MiXCR to reprocess the 5' RACE reads, holding one entry per CDR3 protein. The sample has 1.5 million to 2 million distinct CDR3 sequences; over 25% are singletons. This TCR was sampled from a woman aged 25 to 39 in good health. The source material was blood.

CDR3 nucleotides: TGTGCCATCAGCTTGGGACCGCACAACTACGAGCAGTACTTC. As protein: CAISLGPHNYEQYF. J is TRBJ2-1 and V is TRBV10-3; perhaps D is TRBD1 or TRBD2 (5 bases each). The J call may not be correct, given that the DNA end is closer to TRBJ2-7. In germline, CDR1 is ENHRY, CDR2 SYGVKD. There are 14 residues in the CDR3.